The entry that follows covers one T cell receptor (beta chain) sequence. This specimen belongs to a study of blood T cell repertoires in COVID-19. Study-wide context: The United States, Italy and Spain provided the acute and convalescent COVID-19 samples. T cells, B-cell-depleted T cells, or PBMCs supplied cDNA or gDNA.

Authors' data handling: Amplification of reference gene primers provided the estimated nucleated cell counts. Method: immunoSEQ multiplex PCR; TCRdb's copy keeps in-frame clones and lacks some. V and J calls and clone size are as listed in that table; D and trimming were resolved from the DNA. This sample yields approximately 110,000 clones, of which almost 90% are seen a single time; approximately 0.81% belongs to the top ten. Germline CDR1 reads LNHDA; CDR2 reads SQIVND (reference sequence). V lost 3 bases and J lost 5, with 16 bases in between. The CDR3 spans 16 residues. The sequence was collected from a woman aged 50 to 60 with active or convalescent COVID-19. The sample consisted of peripheral blood. This chain connects TRBV19 to TRBJ1-4; tentatively, D is TRBD1 (5 bases). The CDR3 is CASSMRYDSLNEKLFF. In DNA form, the CDR3 reads TGTGCCAGTAGTATGAGGTACGACAGCCTAAATGAAAAACTGTTTTTT.